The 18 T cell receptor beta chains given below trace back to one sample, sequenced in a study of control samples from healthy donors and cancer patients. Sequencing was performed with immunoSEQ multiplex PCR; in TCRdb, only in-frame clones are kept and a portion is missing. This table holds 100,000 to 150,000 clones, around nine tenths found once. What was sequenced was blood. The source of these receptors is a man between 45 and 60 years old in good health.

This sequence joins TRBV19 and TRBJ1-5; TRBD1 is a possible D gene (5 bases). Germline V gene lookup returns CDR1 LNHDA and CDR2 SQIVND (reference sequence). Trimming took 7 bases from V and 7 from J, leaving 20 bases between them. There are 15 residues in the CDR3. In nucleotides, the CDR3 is TGTGCCAGTAATCTCGGGCCGGGGGGGTCCCAGCCCCAGCATTTT. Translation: CASNLGPGGSQPQHF.

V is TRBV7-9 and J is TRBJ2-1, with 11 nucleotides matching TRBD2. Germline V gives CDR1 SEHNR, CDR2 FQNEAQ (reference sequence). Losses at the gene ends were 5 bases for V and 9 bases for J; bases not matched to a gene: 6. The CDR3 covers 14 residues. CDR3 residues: CASSPGLAGSEQFF. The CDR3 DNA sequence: TGTGCCAGCAGCCCCGGACTAGCGGGTAGTGAGCAGTTCTTC.

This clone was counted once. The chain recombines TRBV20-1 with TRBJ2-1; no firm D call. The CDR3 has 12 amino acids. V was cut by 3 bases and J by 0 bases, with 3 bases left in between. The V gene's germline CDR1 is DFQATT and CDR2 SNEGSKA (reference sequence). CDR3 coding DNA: TGCAGTGCTAGTGTCTCCTACAATGAGCAGTTCTTC. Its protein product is CSASVSYNEQFF.

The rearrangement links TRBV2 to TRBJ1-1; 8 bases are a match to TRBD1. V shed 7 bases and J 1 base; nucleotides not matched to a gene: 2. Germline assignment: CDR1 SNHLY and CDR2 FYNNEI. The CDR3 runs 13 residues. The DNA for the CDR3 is TGTGCCAGCACGGGACAGGCGAACACTGAAGCTTTCTTT. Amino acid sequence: CASTGQANTEAFF. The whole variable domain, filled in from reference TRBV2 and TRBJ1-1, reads EPEVTQTPSHQVTQMGQEVILRCVPISNHLYFYWYRQILGQKVEFLVSFYNNEISEKSEIFDDQFSVERPDGSNFTLKIRSTKLEDSAMYFCASTGQANTEAFFGQGTRLTVV.

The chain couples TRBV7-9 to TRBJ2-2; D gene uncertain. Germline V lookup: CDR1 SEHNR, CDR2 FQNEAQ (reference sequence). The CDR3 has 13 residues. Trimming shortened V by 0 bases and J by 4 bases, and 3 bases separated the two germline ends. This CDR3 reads CASSLAPTGELFF. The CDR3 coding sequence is TGTGCCAGCAGCTTAGCCCCCACCGGGGAGCTGTTTTTT.

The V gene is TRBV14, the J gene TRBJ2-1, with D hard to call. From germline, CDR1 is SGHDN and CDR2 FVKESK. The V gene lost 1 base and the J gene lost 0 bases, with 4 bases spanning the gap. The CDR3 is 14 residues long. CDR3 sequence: CASSQVGSYNEQFF. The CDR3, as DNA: TGTGCCAGCAGCCAAGTCGGCTCCTACAATGAGCAGTTCTTC.

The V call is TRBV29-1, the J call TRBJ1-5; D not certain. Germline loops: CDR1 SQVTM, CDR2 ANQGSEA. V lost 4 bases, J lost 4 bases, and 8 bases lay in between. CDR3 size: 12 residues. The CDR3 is CSVGTENQPQHF. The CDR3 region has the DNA TGCAGCGTTGGTACAGAGAATCAGCCCCAGCATTTT.

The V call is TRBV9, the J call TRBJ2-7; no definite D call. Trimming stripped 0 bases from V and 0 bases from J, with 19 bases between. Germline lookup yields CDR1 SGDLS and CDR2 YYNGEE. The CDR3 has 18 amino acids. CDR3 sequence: CASSVAASGLSSSYEQYF. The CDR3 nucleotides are TGTGCCAGCAGCGTAGCAGCTTCTGGGCTGTCAAGCTCCTACGAGCAGTACTTC.

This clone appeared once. The CDR3 region has the DNA TGTGCCAGCAGCTTCTCCGGGACAGGGTCCTACGAGCAGTACTTC. Protein product: CASSFSGTGSYEQYF. The J gene is TRBJ2-7, the V gene TRBV7-2, with 9 bases identical to TRBD1. V shed 3 bases and J 1 base; nucleotides not matched to a gene: 4. From germline, CDR1 is SGHTA and CDR2 FQGNSA. This CDR3 has 15 amino acids.

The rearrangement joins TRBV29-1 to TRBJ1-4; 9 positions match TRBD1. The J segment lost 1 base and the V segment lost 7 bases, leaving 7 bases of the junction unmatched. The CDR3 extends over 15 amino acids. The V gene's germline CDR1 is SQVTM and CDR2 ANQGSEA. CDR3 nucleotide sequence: TGCAGCGCCCGGGACAGGGCGGGAACTAATGAAAAACTGTTTTTT. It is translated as CSARDRAGTNEKLFF.

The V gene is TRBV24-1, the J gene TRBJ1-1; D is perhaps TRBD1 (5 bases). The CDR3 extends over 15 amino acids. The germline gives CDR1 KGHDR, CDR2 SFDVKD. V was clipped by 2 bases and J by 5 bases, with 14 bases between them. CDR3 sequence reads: CATSDSTGGKTEAFF. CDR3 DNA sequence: TGTGCCACCAGTGATTCCACAGGTGGGAAGACTGAAGCTTTCTTT.

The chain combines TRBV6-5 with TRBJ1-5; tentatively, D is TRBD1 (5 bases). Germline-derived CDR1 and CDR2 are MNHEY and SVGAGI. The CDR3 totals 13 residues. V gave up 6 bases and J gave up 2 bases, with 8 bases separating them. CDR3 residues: CASRRGGNQPQHF. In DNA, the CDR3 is TGTGCCAGCAGGCGGGGGGGCAATCAGCCCCAGCATTTT.

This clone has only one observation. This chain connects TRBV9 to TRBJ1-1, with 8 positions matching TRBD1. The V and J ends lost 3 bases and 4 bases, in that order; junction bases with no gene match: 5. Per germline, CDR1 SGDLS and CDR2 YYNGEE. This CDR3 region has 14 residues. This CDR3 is CASSGTGMGTEAFF. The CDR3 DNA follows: TGTGCCAGCAGCGGGACAGGGATGGGCACTGAAGCTTTCTTT.

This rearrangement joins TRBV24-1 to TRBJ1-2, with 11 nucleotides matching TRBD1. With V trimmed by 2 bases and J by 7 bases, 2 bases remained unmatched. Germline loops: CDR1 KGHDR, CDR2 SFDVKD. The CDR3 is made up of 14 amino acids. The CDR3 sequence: CATSDWDRGSGYTF. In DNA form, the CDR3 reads TGTGCCACCAGTGATTGGGACAGGGGGAGTGGCTACACCTTC.

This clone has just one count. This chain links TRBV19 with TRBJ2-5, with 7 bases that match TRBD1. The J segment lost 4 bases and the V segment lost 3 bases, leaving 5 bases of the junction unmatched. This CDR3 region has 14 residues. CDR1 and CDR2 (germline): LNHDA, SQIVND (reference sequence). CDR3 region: CASSMDRRTETQYF. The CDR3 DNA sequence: TGTGCCAGTAGTATGGACAGGAGGACAGAGACCCAGTACTTC.

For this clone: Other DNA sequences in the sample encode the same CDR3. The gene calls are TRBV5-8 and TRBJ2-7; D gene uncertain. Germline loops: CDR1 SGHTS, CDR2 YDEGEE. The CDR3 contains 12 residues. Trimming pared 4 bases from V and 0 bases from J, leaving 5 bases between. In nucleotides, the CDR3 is TGTGCCAGCAGCCTAAGCTCCTACGAGCAGTACTTC. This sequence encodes CASSLSSYEQYF. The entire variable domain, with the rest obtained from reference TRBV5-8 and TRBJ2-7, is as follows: EAGVTQSPTHLIKTRGQQATLRCSPISGHTSVYWYQQALGLGLQFLLWYDEGEERNRGNFPPRFSGRQFPNYSSELNVNALELEDSALYLCASSLSSYEQYFGPGTRLTVT.

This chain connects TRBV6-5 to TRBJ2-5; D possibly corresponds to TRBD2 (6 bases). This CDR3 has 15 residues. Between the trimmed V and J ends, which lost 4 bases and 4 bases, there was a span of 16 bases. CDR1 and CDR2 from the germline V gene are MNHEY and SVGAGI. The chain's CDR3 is CASSSRDLQGETQYF. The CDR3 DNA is TGTGCCAGCAGTTCGCGGGACCTCCAGGGAGAGACCCAGTACTTC.

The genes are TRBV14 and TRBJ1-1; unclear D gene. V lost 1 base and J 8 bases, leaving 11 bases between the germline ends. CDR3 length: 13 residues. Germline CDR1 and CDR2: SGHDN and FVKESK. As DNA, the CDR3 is TGTGCCAGCAGCCAAGGGTCTAATTCAGAAGCTTTCTTT. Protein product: CASSQGSNSEAFF. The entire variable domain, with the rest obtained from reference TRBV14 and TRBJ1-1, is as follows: EAGVTQFPSHSVIEKGQTVTLRCDPISGHDNLYWYRRVMGKEIKFLLHFVKESKQDESGMPNNRFLAERTGGTYSTLKVQPAELEDSGVYFCASSQGSNSEAFFGQGTRLTVV.